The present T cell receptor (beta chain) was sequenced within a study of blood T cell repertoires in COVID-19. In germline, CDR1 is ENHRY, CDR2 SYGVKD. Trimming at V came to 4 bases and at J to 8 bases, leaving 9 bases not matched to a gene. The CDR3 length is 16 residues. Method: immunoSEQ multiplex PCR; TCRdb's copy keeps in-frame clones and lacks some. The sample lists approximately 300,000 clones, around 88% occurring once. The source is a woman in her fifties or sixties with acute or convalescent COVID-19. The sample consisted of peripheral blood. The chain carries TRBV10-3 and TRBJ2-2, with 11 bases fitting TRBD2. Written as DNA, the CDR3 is TGTGCCATCAGTGCGGGACTAGCGGAAGTCTCAGGGGAGCTGTTTTTT. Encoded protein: CAISAGLAEVSGELFF.